Given below is one T cell receptor beta chain in context. This clonotype was counted at least ten times. Its cognate antigen has yet to be identified. No clone much larger than this one lies a single base away; base qualities are absent. The iRepertoire nested amplicon-rescue multiplex PCR (arm-PCR) platform was used to amplify TCR alpha and beta CDR3 regions from RNA. The input for one-step reverse transcription and amplification was roughly 85-400 ng of either tissue mRNA or PBMC total RNA. Following bead purification, Illumina adapters were added through a secondary multiplex PCR, and the libraries were then gel-purified between 200 and 400 bp. The libraries contained internal 6-nucleotide barcodes that were used for demultiplexing. The libraries were sequenced on an Illumina MiSeq using 2x220 or 2x250 nucleotide paired-end reads. From the authors' description of their analysis: FLASH 1.2.11 was used to merge paired reads, and BWA-MEM then aligned the reads to the GRCh37 human genome before TRA and TRB reads were extracted. For V and J assignment, an IMGT-derived reference of cassette sequences and CDR3 motifs that included pseudogenes was used. Three-frame translation of reads was performed, and productive CDR3s were defined as those with a C...FGXG motif and no stop codons. Clonotypes were defined as unique combinations of V-J cassette pair and CDR3 amino acid sequence. Filtering of reads was based on Hamming distance, with the threshold set by the sequence error rate of each sample in mapped regions. TCRdb redid the processing of the public reads, applying fastp at Q25 and MiXCR, and retained in-frame beta chains. All rows with the same CDR3 protein become a single entry with the most common DNA and genes. The V and J calls reflect TCRdb's pipeline rather than the authors' work. The sample table records 100,000 to 150,000 distinct CDR3 sequences; roughly 24% of these occur just once. The top ten clones comprise roughly 15% of the sample.

CDR1 is given as SGHTA and CDR2 as FQGNSA, both from the germline V gene. Measured from the cysteine to the phenylalanine, the CDR3 is 15 residues long. Only the CDR3 DNA stays, 45 bases, in frame from base 1. From V the trimming removes 2 bases and from J it removes 9 bases, while the gene matches leave 11 bases of the junction unaccounted for. The data belong to a study of glioma-infiltrating T cells (dated by TCRdb to the mid-2010s). About the full investigation: The study sequenced TCR alpha- and beta-chain repertoires from glioma tissue, from non-neoplastic brain tissue and from matched peripheral blood mononuclear cells. Each tissue-infiltrating repertoire was compared with the same patient's peripheral blood repertoire to measure divergence between tissue and blood T-cell populations. Three low-grade glioma patients, roughly eight primary glioblastoma patients, and three non-glioma patients who contributed non-neoplastic brain tissue made up the paired cohort.

The investigation overall reported the following: Group comparisons rested on small numbers: three non-neoplastic, three low-grade glioma and fewer than 10 glioblastoma patients. VJ-independent divergence between tissue and blood was lower than expected in non-neoplastic patients but higher than expected in all gliomas, particularly low-grade gliomas. Very few CDR3 sequences were shared between tissue and blood, attributed to high CDR3 diversity and limited sampling.

The chain is made from TRBV7-2 and TRBJ1-1; 8 of the junction bases match TRBD1. The TCR was taken from a human donor with low-grade glioma or glioblastoma, undergoing nonglioma brain surgery, or in good health (not recorded which). Input material: glioma tissue, nonneoplastic brain tissue, or PBMCs (not recorded which). The CDR3 reads CASSLMPGQGQQAFF. The bases read TGTGCCAGCAGCTTAATGCCTGGACAGGGACAACAAGCTTTCTTT. Beyond the CDR3, the reference TRBV7-2 and TRBJ1-1 genes provide the residues; the full variable domain reads: GAGVSQSPSNKVTEKGKDVELRCDPISGHTALYWYRQSLGQGLEFLIYFQGNSAPDKSGLPSDRFSAERTGGSVSTLTIQRTQQEDSAVYLCASSLMPGQGQQAFFGQGTRLTVV.